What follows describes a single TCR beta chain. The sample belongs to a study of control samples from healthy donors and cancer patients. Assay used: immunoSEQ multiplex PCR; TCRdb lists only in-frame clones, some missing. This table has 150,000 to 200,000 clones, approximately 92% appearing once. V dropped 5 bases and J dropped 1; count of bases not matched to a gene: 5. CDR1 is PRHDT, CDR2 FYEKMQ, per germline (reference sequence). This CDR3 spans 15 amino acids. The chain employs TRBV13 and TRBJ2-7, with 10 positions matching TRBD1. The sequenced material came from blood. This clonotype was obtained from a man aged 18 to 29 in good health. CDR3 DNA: TGTGCCAGCAGCCTCCGGGACAGGGGTTCCTACGAGCAGTACTTC. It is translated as CASSLRDRGSYEQYF.